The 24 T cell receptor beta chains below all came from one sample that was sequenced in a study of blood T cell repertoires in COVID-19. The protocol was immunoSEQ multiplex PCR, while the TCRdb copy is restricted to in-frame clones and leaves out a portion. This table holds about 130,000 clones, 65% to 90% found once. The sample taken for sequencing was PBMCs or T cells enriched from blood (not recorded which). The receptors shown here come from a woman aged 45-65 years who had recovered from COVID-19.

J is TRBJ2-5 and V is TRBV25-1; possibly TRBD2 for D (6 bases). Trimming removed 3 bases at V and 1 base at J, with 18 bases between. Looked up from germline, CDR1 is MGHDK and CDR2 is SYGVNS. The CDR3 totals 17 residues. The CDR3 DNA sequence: TGTGCCAGCAGTGAGGAAGGGACTCCAGGACTCCAAGAGACCCAGTACTTC. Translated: CASSEEGTPGLQETQYF.

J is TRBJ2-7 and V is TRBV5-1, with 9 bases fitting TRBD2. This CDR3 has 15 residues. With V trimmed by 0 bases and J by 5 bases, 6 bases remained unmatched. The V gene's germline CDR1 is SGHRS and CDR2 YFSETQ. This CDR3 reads CASSLARGGADEQYF. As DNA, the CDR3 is TGCGCCAGCAGCTTGGCTCGCGGGGGGGCGGACGAGCAGTACTTC.

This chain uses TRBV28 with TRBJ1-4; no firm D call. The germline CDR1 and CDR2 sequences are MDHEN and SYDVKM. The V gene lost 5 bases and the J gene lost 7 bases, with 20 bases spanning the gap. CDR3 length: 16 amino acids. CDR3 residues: CASSPTWEGGAEKLFF. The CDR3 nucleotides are TGTGCCAGCAGTCCGACTTGGGAGGGCGGAGCTGAAAAACTGTTTTTT.

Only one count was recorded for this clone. The CDR3 DNA is TGTGCCACCAGTGACCAGACAGGGGGCGAGCAGTACTTC. Translation: CATSDQTGGEQYF. J is TRBJ2-7 and V is TRBV24-1; 9 bases map to TRBD1. Trimming removed 4 bases from V and 6 bases from J; junction bases left unmatched: 3. Germline V gene data show CDR1 as KGHDR and CDR2 as SFDVKD. CDR3 length: 13 residues.

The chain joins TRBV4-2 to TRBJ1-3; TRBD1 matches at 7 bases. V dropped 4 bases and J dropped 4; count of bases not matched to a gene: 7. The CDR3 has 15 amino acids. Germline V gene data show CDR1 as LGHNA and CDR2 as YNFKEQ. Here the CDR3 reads CASSRGTGEGNTIYF. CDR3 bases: TGTGCCAGCAGCCGTGGAACAGGGGAGGGAAACACCATATATTTT.

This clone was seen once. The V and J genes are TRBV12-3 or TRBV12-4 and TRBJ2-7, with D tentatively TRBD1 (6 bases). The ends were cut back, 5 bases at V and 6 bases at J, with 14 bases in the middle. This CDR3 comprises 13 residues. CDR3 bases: TGTGCCAGCAGTCTTCAGGGGATCACCGAGCAGTACTTC. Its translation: CASSLQGITEQYF.

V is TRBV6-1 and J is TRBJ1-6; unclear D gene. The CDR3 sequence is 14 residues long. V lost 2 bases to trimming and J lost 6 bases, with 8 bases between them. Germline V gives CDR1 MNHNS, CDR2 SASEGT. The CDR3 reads CASSERRLNSPLHF. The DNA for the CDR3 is TGTGCCAGCAGTGAACGCAGACTTAATTCACCCCTCCACTTT.

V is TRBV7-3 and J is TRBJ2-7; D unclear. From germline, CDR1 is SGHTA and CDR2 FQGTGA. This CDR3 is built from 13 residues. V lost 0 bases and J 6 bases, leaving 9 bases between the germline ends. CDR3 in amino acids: CASSLTLVSEQYF. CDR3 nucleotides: TGTGCCAGCAGCTTAACCTTGGTGAGCGAGCAGTACTTC.

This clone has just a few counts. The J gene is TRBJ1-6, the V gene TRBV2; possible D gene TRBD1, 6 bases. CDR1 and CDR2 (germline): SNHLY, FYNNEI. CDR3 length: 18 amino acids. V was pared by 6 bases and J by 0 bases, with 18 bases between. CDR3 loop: CASRADSDKHSYNSPLHF. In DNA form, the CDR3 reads TGTGCCAGCAGGGCGGACAGTGATAAACACTCCTATAATTCACCCCTCCACTTT.

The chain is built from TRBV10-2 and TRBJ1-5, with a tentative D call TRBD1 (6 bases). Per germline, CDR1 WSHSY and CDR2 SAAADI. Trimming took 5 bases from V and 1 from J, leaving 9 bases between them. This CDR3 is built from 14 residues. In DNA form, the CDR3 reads TGCGCCAGCAGTCCCCAGGGGAGCAATCAGCCCCAGCATTTT. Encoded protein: CASSPQGSNQPQHF.

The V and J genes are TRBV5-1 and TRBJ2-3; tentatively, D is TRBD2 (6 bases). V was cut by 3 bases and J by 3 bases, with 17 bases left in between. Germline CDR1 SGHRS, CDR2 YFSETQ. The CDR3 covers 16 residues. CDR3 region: CASSYGTAGRTDTQYF. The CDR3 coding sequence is TGCGCCAGCAGCTACGGGACCGCTGGGAGGACAGATACGCAGTATTTT.

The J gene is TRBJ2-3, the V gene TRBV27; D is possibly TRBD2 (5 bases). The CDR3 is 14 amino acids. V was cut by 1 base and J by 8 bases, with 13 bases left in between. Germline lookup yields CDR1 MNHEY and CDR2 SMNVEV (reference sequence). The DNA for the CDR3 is TGTGCCAGCAGTTTATACCTAGCCGCACTTACGCAGTATTTT. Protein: CASSLYLAALTQYF.

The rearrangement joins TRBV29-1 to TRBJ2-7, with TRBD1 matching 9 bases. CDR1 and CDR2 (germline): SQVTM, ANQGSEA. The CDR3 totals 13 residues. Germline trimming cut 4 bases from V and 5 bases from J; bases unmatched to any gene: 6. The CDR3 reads CSVVLGQGNEQYF. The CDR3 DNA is TGCAGCGTTGTTTTGGGACAGGGAAACGAGCAGTACTTC.

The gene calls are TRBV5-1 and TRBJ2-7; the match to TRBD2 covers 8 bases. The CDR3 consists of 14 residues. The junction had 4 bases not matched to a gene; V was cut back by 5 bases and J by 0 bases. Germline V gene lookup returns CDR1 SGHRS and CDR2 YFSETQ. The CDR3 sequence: CASRLADLSYEQYF. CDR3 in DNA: TGCGCCAGCAGACTAGCGGACCTCTCCTACGAGCAGTACTTC.

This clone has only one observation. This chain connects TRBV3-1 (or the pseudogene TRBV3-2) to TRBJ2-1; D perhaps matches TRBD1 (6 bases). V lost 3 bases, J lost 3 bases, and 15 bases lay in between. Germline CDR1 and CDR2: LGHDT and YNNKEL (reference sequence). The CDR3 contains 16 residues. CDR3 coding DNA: TGTGCCAGCAGCCATCGCCAAGACAGGAACTACAATGAGCAGTTCTTC. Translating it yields CASSHRQDRNYNEQFF.

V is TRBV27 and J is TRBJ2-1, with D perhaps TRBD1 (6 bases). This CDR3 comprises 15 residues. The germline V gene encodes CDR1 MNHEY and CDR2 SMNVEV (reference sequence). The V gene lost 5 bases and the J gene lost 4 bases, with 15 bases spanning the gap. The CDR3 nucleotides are TGTGCCAGCAGTCCCCCTGCGACAGGTTACAATGAGCAGTTCTTC. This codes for CASSPPATGYNEQFF.

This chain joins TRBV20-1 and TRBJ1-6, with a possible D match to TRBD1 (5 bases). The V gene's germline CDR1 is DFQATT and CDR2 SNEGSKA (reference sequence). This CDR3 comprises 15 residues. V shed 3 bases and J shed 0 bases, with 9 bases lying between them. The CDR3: CSASGRDSYNSPLHF. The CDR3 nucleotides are TGCAGTGCTAGTGGCAGGGACTCCTATAATTCACCCCTCCACTTT.

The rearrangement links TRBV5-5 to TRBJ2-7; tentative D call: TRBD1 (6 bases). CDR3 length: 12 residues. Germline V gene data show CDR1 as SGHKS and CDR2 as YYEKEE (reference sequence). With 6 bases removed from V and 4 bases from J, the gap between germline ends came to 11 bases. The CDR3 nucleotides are TGTGCCAGCACCGGACAGACTTACGAGCAGTACTTC. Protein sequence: CASTGQTYEQYF.

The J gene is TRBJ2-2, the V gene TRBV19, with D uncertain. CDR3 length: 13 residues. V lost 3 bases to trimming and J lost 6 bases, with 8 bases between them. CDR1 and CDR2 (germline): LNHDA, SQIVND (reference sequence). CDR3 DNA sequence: TGTGCCAGTAGTATTGGTAGATCCGGGGAGCTGTTTTTT. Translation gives CASSIGRSGELFF.

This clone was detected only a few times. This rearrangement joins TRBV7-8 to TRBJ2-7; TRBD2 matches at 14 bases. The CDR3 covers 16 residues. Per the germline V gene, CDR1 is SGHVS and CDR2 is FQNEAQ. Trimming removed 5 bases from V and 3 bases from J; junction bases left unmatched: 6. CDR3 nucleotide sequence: TGTGCCAGCAGCCCGATGGGGACTAGCGGGGGCTACGAGCAGTACTTC. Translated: CASSPMGTSGGYEQYF.

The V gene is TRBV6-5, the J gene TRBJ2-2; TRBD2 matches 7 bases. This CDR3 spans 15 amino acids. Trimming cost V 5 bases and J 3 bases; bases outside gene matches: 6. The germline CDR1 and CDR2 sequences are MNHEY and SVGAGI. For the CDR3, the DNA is TGTGCCAGCAGTCCGGTGGGGGGGGACACCGGGGAGCTGTTTTTT. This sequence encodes CASSPVGGDTGELFF.

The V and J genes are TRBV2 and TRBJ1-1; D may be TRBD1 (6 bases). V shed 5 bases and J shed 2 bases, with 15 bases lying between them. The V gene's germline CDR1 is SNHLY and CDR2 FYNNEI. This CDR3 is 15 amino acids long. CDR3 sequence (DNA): TGTGCCAGCAGTTCGCTCGGGACACCCAACACTGAAGCTTTCTTT. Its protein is CASSSLGTPNTEAFF.

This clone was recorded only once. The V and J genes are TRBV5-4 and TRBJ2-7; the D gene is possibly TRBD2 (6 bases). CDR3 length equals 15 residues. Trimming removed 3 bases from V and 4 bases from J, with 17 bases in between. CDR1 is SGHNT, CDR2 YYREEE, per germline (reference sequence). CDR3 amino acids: CASSSVENSGYEQYF. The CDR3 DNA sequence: TGTGCCAGCAGCTCCGTAGAGAATAGCGGTTACGAGCAGTACTTC.

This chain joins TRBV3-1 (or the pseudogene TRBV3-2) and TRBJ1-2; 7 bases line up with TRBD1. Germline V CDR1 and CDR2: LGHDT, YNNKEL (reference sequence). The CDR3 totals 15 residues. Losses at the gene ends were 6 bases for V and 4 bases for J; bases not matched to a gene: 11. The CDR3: CASRPRGGGGYGYTF. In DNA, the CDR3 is TGTGCCAGCAGACCCAGAGGAGGGGGCGGCTATGGCTACACCTTC.